This T cell receptor (beta chain) was recorded in a study of cytomegalovirus exposure and HLA in healthy donors. Across the whole study: Early released data had about 85 million unique TCRs, all coming from HLA-typed donors. The study's findings and limits: The majority of CMV-associated TCR beta chains were reported as apparently HLA-restricted in a later analysis. Later analysis identified 16,951 TCR beta sequences associated with HLA alleles, using a false discovery rate threshold of 0.05. Presence/absence analyses rested on an assumption that sequencing depth was roughly uniform across donors.

This CDR3 has 15 residues. From germline, CDR1 is SGHDN and CDR2 FVKESK. V lost 1 base and J lost 0, with 9 bases in between. Details on this clone: The antigen is undetermined.

In the PCR, 60 Vbeta and 13 Jbeta primers were used. Measured with immunoSEQ multiplex PCR; TCRdb has only the in-frame clones, and not every one. In the table there are roughly 150,000 clones, roughly 80% of which are singletons. V and J are TRBV14 and TRBJ1-2, with a tentative D call TRBD1 (6 bases). The specimen sequenced was PBMCs. The TCR originated in a male donor in good health and CMV-seronegative. The CDR3: CASSQGRDTNYGYTF. CDR3 coding DNA: TGTGCCAGCAGCCAAGGCCGGGACACTAACTATGGCTACACCTTC.